Listed below are T cell receptor beta chains from one sample, sequenced in a study of lung T cells in sarcoidosis with Löfgren's syndrome. TCRdb analysed the reads with MiXCR anew, one entry per CDR3 protein. Of 60,000 or so distinct CDR3 sequences listed, 21% were seen once; the top ten hold 2% to 2.5%. Sequenced material: CD4+ T cells from PBMCs. These receptors all stem from a human donor with sarcoidosis (Löfgren's syndrome or another form), or a control subject (not recorded which). Each CDR3 is given with its conserved first and last residue. D genes are given only for firm matches. A row's size may be missing; if present it is once, few, many or a size class.

clone_size	v_call	j_call	d_call	cdr3_nt	cdr3_aa
many	TRBV20-1	TRBJ2-3	TRBD1	TGCAGTGCTAGAGATCCTGGCAGGGACAGGGGTTCAGATACGCAGTATTTT	CSARDPGRDRGSDTQYF
-	TRBV19	TRBJ2-7	TRBD1	TGTGCCAGTTCCTTCCGGGACAGGGAAGACGAGCAGTACTTC	CASSFRDREDEQYF
-	TRBV4-2	TRBJ2-1	-	TGTGCCAGCAGCCCGACGGATCGAGAGCAGTTCTTC	CASSPTDREQFF
many	TRBV6-1	TRBJ1-4	-	TGTGCCAGCAGCTATGGGACACTTGCAACTAATGAAAAACTGTTTTTT	CASSYGTLATNEKLFF
medium-sized	TRBV6-1	TRBJ2-1	-	TGTGCCAGCAGTAGAGGGAATGAGCAGTTCTTC	CASSRGNEQFF
-	TRBV9	TRBJ1-1	-	TGTGCCAGCAGCGTAGAGCCCAGGGGCACTGAAGCTTTCTTT	CASSVEPRGTEAFF
-	TRBV5-4	TRBJ1-2	-	TGTGCCAGCGCCGGGACGGATAACTATGGCTACACCTTC	CASAGTDNYGYTF
few	TRBV7-3	TRBJ2-7	TRBD2	TGTGCCAGCAGCTTAGACCAGCGGGAGTACGAGCAGTACTTC	CASSLDQREYEQYF
few	TRBV19	TRBJ1-1	-	TGTGCCAGTAATCATGGAGCGAACACTGAAGCTTTCTTT	CASNHGANTEAFF
many	TRBV7-2	TRBJ2-7	TRBD2	TGTGCCAGCAGCTTAGCGCATAGCGGGACTTCCTACGAGCAGTACTTC	CASSLAHSGTSYEQYF
many	TRBV27	TRBJ2-1	-	TGTGCCCAGCAAGGGCGGGTATGTAATGAGCAGTTCTTC	CAQQGRVCNEQFF
many	TRBV28	TRBJ2-7	TRBD1	TGTGCCAGCAGTCCGCGGACAGGGGGTCGTTCCGAGCAGTACTTC	CASSPRTGGRSEQYF
few	TRBV18	TRBJ1-5	-	TGTGCCAGCTCACCAGGGAAAACAGGGAATGGCAATCAGCCCCAGCATTTT	CASSPGKTGNGNQPQHF
many	TRBV20-1	TRBJ2-5	-	TGCAGTGCTAGATTGGAGACCCAGTACTTC	CSARLETQYF
-	TRBV12-3/TRBV12-4	TRBJ2-3	-	TGTGCCAGCAGGTCGGGACTGTCTACGCAGTATTTT	CASRSGLSTQYF
few	TRBV18	TRBJ1-5	-	TGTGCCAGCTCACCAGGAGCGGATCAGCCCCAGCATTTT	CASSPGADQPQHF
many	TRBV28	TRBJ1-5	-	TGTGCCAGCAGTCCTTTTAGGGGCTTAAATCAGCCCCAGCATTTT	CASSPFRGLNQPQHF
few	TRBV29-1	TRBJ1-1	-	TGCAGCGTTGCGGGACGCCCAGGGACTGAAGCTTTCTTT	CSVAGRPGTEAFF
few	TRBV4-1	TRBJ2-7	-	TGCGCCAGCAGCCAAGAGTGGTGGCAGGGTGGTGAGCAGTACTTC	CASSQEWWQGGEQYF
-	TRBV12-3/TRBV12-4	TRBJ2-7	TRBD2	TGTGCCAGCAGTTTGGGAAGGACTAGCGGGAGGTCCTACGAGCAGTACTTC	CASSLGRTSGRSYEQYF
many	TRBV2	TRBJ1-5	-	TGTGCCAGCAGGGGGGACACCCTAACAAGCAATCAGCCCCAGCATTTT	CASRGDTLTSNQPQHF
many	TRBV6-1	TRBJ2-5	TRBD1	TGTGCCAGCAGTCAATCCTTAGACAGGGGTAAAGAGACCCAGTACTTC	CASSQSLDRGKETQYF
-	TRBV5-1	TRBJ1-4	TRBD1	TGCGCCAGCCGCTTAGGGACAGCGCTTAATGAAAAACTGTTTTTT	CASRLGTALNEKLFF
-	TRBV29-1	TRBJ2-3	-	TGCAGCGTTGGCCCGGGGAGCGAAGATACGCAGTATTTT	CSVGPGSEDTQYF
few	TRBV5-1	TRBJ1-4	-	TGCGCCAGCAGCCCCACACGGACTGCAACTAATGAAAAACTGTTTTTT	CASSPTRTATNEKLFF
-	TRBV2	TRBJ2-7	-	TGTGCCAGCAGGAGGGACCTCCCCGAGGACGAGCAGTACTTC	CASRRDLPEDEQYF
-	TRBV20-1	TRBJ2-5	TRBD2	TGCAGTGCTCCACTAGCGGGGGAAGAGACCCAGTACTTC	CSAPLAGEETQYF
-	TRBV19	TRBJ2-5	-	TGTGCCAGTAGTAAACGAGGAGCAAACCAAGAGACCCAGTACTTC	CASSKRGANQETQYF
few	TRBV29-1	TRBJ1-1	-	TGCAGCGTTCCCAGGGTGGCGAACACTGAAGCTTTCTTT	CSVPRVANTEAFF
few	TRBV5-8	TRBJ1-1	TRBD1	TGTGCCAGCAGCCGCCCCTGGACAGGGAGCACTGAAGCTTTCTTT	CASSRPWTGSTEAFF
few	TRBV6-4	TRBJ2-3	-	TGTGCCAGCAGTGTCGGGGAAGGAGATACGCAGTATTTT	CASSVGEGDTQYF
many	TRBV20-1	TRBJ2-7	-	TGCAGTGCTAGAGATGCGCGGACTAACGGGGGATGGGAGCAGTACTTC	CSARDARTNGGWEQYF
medium-sized	TRBV7-2	TRBJ2-1	-	TGTGCCAGCAGCCCGGAAATGGGGGCCCGACGGTTCTTC	CASSPEMGARRFF
-	TRBV18	TRBJ1-1	TRBD1	TGTGCCAGCTCGTCGACAGGGGTTTCGAACACTGAAGCTCTCTTT	CASSSTGVSNTEALF
few	TRBV3-1	TRBJ2-1	-	TGTGCCAGCAGCGCGGGGGCCAACAACAATGAGCAGTTCTTC	CASSAGANNNEQFF
many	TRBV6-1	TRBJ1-2	-	TGTGCCAGCAGTAAAACCCAAAGCTCACGTGGCTACACCTTC	CASSKTQSSRGYTF
medium-sized	TRBV6-2/TRBV6-3	TRBJ1-1	-	TGTGCCAGCAGTTTCTGGAACACTGAAGCTTTCTTT	CASSFWNTEAFF
few	TRBV5-1	TRBJ1-1	TRBD1	TGCGCCAGCAGCTTAGGCGACAGGGCAGTCGACACTGAAGCTTTCTTT	CASSLGDRAVDTEAFF
many	TRBV2	TRBJ1-1	-	TGTGCCAGCAGTAAAGGACAGCCTATGAACACTGAAGCTTTCTTT	CASSKGQPMNTEAFF
many	TRBV2	TRBJ1-5	-	TGTGCCAGCAGGGCGGGGGGTAGCAGCAATCAGCCCCAGCATTTT	CASRAGGSSNQPQHF
-	TRBV20-1	TRBJ1-4	-	TGCAGTGCGTCCAGGAAGTCGGGGAGTACAACTAATGAAAAACTGTTTTTT	CSASRKSGSTTNEKLFF
-	TRBV11-2	TRBJ2-5	-	TGTGCCAGCAGCTTAGGGCTAGAAGGGACCCAGTACTTC	CASSLGLEGTQYF
many	TRBV7-6	TRBJ2-6	-	TGTGCCAGCAGCTTAGAGGGCCGGGGTCTAAGCTCTGGGGCCAACGTCCTGACTTTC	CASSLEGRGLSSGANVLTF
few	TRBV11-2	TRBJ1-2	-	TGTGCCAGCAGCTTAGACGTTTCTGCGGGAGTGGGCTATGGCTACACCTTC	CASSLDVSAGVGYGYTF
once	TRBV6-8	TRBJ1-1	-	TGTGCCAGCAGTTACGGGAGGGGGGGAAGAGCTTTCTTT	CASSYGRGGRAFF
-	TRBV2	TRBJ2-5	TRBD1	TGTGCCAGCAACCCGACAGGGCCTGAGACCCAGTACTTC	CASNPTGPETQYF
few	TRBV3-1	TRBJ2-5	-	TGTGCCAGCAGCCTAGGGGGGGCATCTAAAGAGACCCAGTACTTC	CASSLGGASKETQYF
many	TRBV20-1	TRBJ1-2	-	TGCAGTGCCCCCGAAGGGGCGCACTATGGCTACACCTTC	CSAPEGAHYGYTF
few	TRBV7-9	TRBJ1-6	TRBD1	TGTGCCAGCAGCTTAGGGCGTATCGGGACAGGGCCTTCACCCCTCCACTTT	CASSLGRIGTGPSPLHF
-	TRBV4-2	TRBJ2-3	TRBD2	TGTGCCAGCAGCCAAGGCAAAAGACTAGCGGGAGAGGGGGATACGCAGTATTTT	CASSQGKRLAGEGDTQYF
-	TRBV9	TRBJ2-3	-	TGTGCCAGCAGCGTAGCTAACGTCGGAGCAACAGATACGCAGTATTTT	CASSVANVGATDTQYF